This TCR beta chain is drawn from a study of T cell responses to AZD1222 COVID-19 vaccine. The protocol was immunoSEQ multiplex PCR, while the TCRdb copy is restricted to in-frame clones and leaves out a portion. This sample has about 88,000 clones, with about 90% found just once. For this clone: Its antigen is not known.

Whole-study results and caveats: Vaccine-associated CD4 TCRs spanned spike, dominant at 160-218 and 743-854. With two AZD1222 doses given, Spike-specific TCR breadth and depth both rose. Per reports, nearly half of all spike-specific TCRs target regions that are unmutated in variants.

Trimming cost V 6 bases and J 3 bases, with 14 bases left between them. The CDR3 is 14 amino acids. Per the germline V gene, CDR1 is MDHEN and CDR2 is SYDVKM. The J gene is TRBJ1-1, the V gene TRBV28; no clear D gene. This TCR came from an adult in good health. The sample in question was peripheral blood, obtained on day 0 of MenACWY control vaccination. The CDR3 region has the DNA TGTGCCAGCAGGACATCAAGGACGGACACTGAAGCTTTCTTT. This sequence encodes CASRTSRTDTEAFF. The whole variable domain, remainder taken from reference TRBV28 and TRBJ1-1, is DVKVTQSSRYLVKRTGEKVFLECVQDMDHENMFWYRQDPGLGLRLIYFSYDVKMKEKGDIPEGYSVSREKKERFSLILESASTNQTSMYLCASRTSRTDTEAFFGQGTRLTVV.